The 20 T cell receptor beta chains in this list originate from one sample, sequenced in a study of CD8+ T cells in alopecia areata. Extracted RNA was reverse transcribed, and the resulting cDNA served as sequencing template. The assay was immunoSEQ multiplex PCR, and TCRdb's table has in-frame clones only and misses some. Among under 200,000 clones, less than 70% were seen once, and the ten largest hold about 0.94%. Treatment in this sample: oral pan-JAK inhibitor, 5-10 mg twice daily. This sample comprised CD4+ T cells sorted from blood, obtained at week 4, from a patient treated with tofacitinib. All receptors derive from a human donor with alopecia areata.

In its sample, this clone was seen a few times. The chain has TRBV9 and TRBJ1-2, with D possibly matching TRBD1 (6 bases). The CDR3 has 15 residues. Per the germline V gene, CDR1 is SGDLS and CDR2 is YYNGEE. With 4 bases removed from V and 2 bases from J, the gap between germline ends came to 15 bases. The CDR3 DNA reads TGTGCCAGCAGCCTCCCCCTTGGACAGAACTATGGCTACACCTTC. It yields the protein CASSLPLGQNYGYTF.

The chain couples TRBV19 to TRBJ2-7, with D hard to call. Germline V gene lookup returns CDR1 LNHDA and CDR2 SQIVND (reference sequence). V was trimmed by 4 bases and J by 7 bases, leaving 11 bases between them. This CDR3 comprises 12 residues. The CDR3 reads CASSTDPWEQYF. In DNA, the CDR3 is TGTGCCAGTAGTACGGACCCCTGGGAGCAGTACTTC.

The V gene is TRBV5-1, the J gene TRBJ1-1; tentatively, D is TRBD1 (6 bases). The length of the CDR3 is 14 residues. The germline gives CDR1 SGHRS, CDR2 YFSETQ. Between the trimmed V and J ends, which lost 4 bases and 4 bases, there was a span of 14 bases. The CDR3 DNA follows: TGCGCCAGCAGCCAAACAGGGAAATCCACTGAAGCTTTCTTT. Its translation is CASSQTGKSTEAFF.

The chain recombines TRBV15 with TRBJ1-6; the match to TRBD1 covers 9 bases. CDR3 length equals 17 residues. V gave up 3 bases and J gave up 3 bases; unmatched junction bases: 6. Germline V gives CDR1 LNHNV, CDR2 YYDKDF (reference sequence). The CDR3 DNA reads as TGTGCCACCAGCAGGGGACAGGGCGAGGGCTATAATTCACCCCTCCACTTT. The encoded protein is CATSRGQGEGYNSPLHF.

This clone has only one observation. J is TRBJ2-3 and V is TRBV29-1; 8 positions agree with TRBD1. Germline CDR1 reads SQVTM; CDR2 reads ANQGSEA. V trimming: 6 bases; J trimming: 0 bases; junction bases outside the gene matches: 8. The CDR3 is made up of 15 amino acids. The chain's CDR3 is CSVVKQGVSTDTQYF. The CDR3 nucleotides read TGCAGCGTCGTTAAACAGGGGGTCAGCACAGATACGCAGTATTTT.

The V and J genes are TRBV5-6 and TRBJ1-2; D may be TRBD1 (5 bases). Germline V gene data show CDR1 as SGHDT and CDR2 as YYEEEE. The germline V and J ends were trimmed by 2 bases and 4 bases, with 9 bases remaining between them. The CDR3 runs to 13 residues. The CDR3 sequence: CASSFQGGYGYTF. DNA for the CDR3: TGTGCCAGCAGCTTCCAGGGTGGCTATGGCTACACCTTC.

The chain has TRBV2 and TRBJ1-4; tentative D call: TRBD1 (6 bases). V was pared by 3 bases and J by 7 bases, with 18 bases between. CDR1 SNHLY and CDR2 FYNNEI come from the germline V gene. The CDR3 has 16 amino acids. The CDR3 protein is CASSEGHHRSGEKLFF. In DNA form, the CDR3 reads TGTGCCAGCAGTGAGGGACACCACCGCTCGGGTGAAAAACTGTTTTTT.

A few counts support this clone. The chain links TRBV29-1 to TRBJ2-5; perhaps D is TRBD1 or TRBD2 (6 bases each). The germline V and J ends were trimmed by 3 bases and 5 bases, with 10 bases remaining between them. This CDR3 region has 12 residues. Germline V gives CDR1 SQVTM, CDR2 ANQGSEA. This CDR3 is CSVEEGVETQYF. CDR3 bases: TGCAGCGTTGAGGAGGGGGTGGAGACCCAGTACTTC.

There are a few counts of this clone. The chain has TRBV29-1 and TRBJ1-2; D uncertain. Trimming shortened V by 4 bases and J by 4 bases, and 10 bases separated the two germline ends. The CDR3 has 12 amino acids. Germline CDR1 and CDR2: SQVTM and ANQGSEA. CDR3 nucleotides: TGCAGCGTTGGTTGGGGAGGCTATGGCTACACCTTC. This encodes CSVGWGGYGYTF.

This clone came up many times. This chain joins TRBV10-3 and TRBJ2-4, with D possibly being TRBD1 (6 bases). From germline, CDR1 is ENHRY and CDR2 SYGVKD. This CDR3 contains 16 residues. Trimming took off 6 bases at V and 3 bases at J, with 18 bases between the two ends. In DNA form, the CDR3 reads TGTGCCATCAGCGAGAGGGGGTCCCAGGGCAAAAACATTCAGTACTTC. Translated, it gives CAISERGSQGKNIQYF.

This chain uses TRBV29-1 with TRBJ2-2; 7 bases align to TRBD2. Germline CDR1 is SQVTM and CDR2 is ANQGSEA. The trim removed 4 bases at V and 3 bases at J, leaving 8 bases unmatched. The CDR3 spans 15 residues. CDR3 bases: TGCAGCGTTGTGTGGCGGGGAGGGGACACCGGGGAGCTGTTTTTT. As protein: CSVVWRGGDTGELFF.

The gene calls are TRBV30 and TRBJ1-4, with unresolved D. This CDR3 comprises 14 residues. CDR1 is GTSNPN, CDR2 SVGIG, per germline (reference sequence). V lost 2 bases and J 2 bases, leaving 9 bases between the germline ends. The CDR3 DNA reads TGTGCCTGGAGTTTTTCAGCTACTAATGAAAAACTGTTTTTT. Amino acid sequence: CAWSFSATNEKLFF.

The chain couples TRBV7-2 to TRBJ1-6; 7 nucleotides agree with TRBD1. Germline CDR1 is SGHTA and CDR2 is FQGNSA. J was trimmed by 5 bases and V by 3 bases; bases with no gene match: 4. The length of the CDR3 is 15 residues. This chain's CDR3 is CASSFLGQDNSPLHF. DNA of the CDR3: TGTGCCAGCAGCTTCCTAGGACAGGATAATTCACCCCTCCACTTT. Full variable domain (rest looked up from reference TRBV7-2 and TRBJ1-6): GAGVSQSPSNKVTEKGKDVELRCDPISGHTALYWYRQSLGQGLEFLIYFQGNSAPDKSGLPSDRFSAERTGGSVSTLTIQRTQQEDSAVYLCASSFLGQDNSPLHFGNGTRLTVT.

The chain has TRBV30 and TRBJ1-5; TRBD1 matches at 9 bases. In germline, CDR1 is GTSNPN, CDR2 SVGIG (reference sequence). The CDR3 consists of 15 residues. Trimming at V came to 5 bases and at J to 3 bases, leaving 8 bases not matched to a gene. CDR3 bases: TGTGCCTGGGAACCGGGACAGGGATACAATCAGCCCCAGCATTTT. It is translated as CAWEPGQGYNQPQHF.

In this sample, this clone turned up a few times. The J gene is TRBJ2-4, the V gene TRBV30; 11 bases are shared with TRBD1. The CDR3 sequence is 16 residues long. V shed 3 bases and J 0 bases; nucleotides not matched to a gene: 4. Germline V gives CDR1 GTSNPN, CDR2 SVGIG (reference sequence). CDR3 in amino acids: CAWRGTGGLAKNIQYF. As DNA, the CDR3 is TGTGCCTGGAGAGGGACAGGGGGACTAGCCAAAAACATTCAGTACTTC. The complete variable domain, with remaining parts taken from reference TRBV30 and TRBJ2-4, reads SQTIHQWPATLVQPVGSPLSLECTVEGTSNPNLYWYRQAAGRGLQLLFYSVGIGQISSEVPQNLSASRPQDRQFILSSKKLLLSDSGFYLCAWRGTGGLAKNIQYFGAGTRLSVL.

V and J are TRBV27 and TRBJ2-1; the D gene could be TRBD1 or TRBD2 (5 bases each). Germline assignment: CDR1 MNHEY and CDR2 SMNVEV (reference sequence). V gave up 3 bases and J gave up 2 bases, with 8 bases separating them. There are 14 residues in the CDR3. The CDR3 DNA follows: TGTGCCAGCAGTTTGAGGGGCCCCTACAATGAGCAGTTCTTC. It yields the protein CASSLRGPYNEQFF.

This clone was picked up many times. The chain carries TRBV7-8 and TRBJ1-4; D may be TRBD1 (6 bases). Germline V lookup: CDR1 SGHVS, CDR2 FQNEAQ. V was shortened by 4 bases and J by 5 bases, with 14 bases between the two germline ends. This CDR3 region has 15 residues. The CDR3 region is CASSYYRVGNEKLFF. CDR3 nucleotide sequence: TGTGCCAGCAGCTACTACAGGGTGGGAAATGAAAAACTGTTTTTT.

This clone has a handful of counts. V is TRBV29-1 and J is TRBJ2-7, with 13 bases matching TRBD2. Per the germline V gene, CDR1 is SQVTM and CDR2 is ANQGSEA. The CDR3 is 15 amino acids. V lost 5 bases, J lost 2 bases, and 6 bases stayed unmatched. The CDR3 sequence is CSVTTGTSGAYEQYF. In DNA form, the CDR3 reads TGCAGCGTTACTACCGGGACTAGCGGGGCCTACGAGCAGTACTTC.

The chain joins TRBV29-1 to TRBJ1-2; D may be TRBD1 (5 bases). The CDR3 has 11 residues. Between the trimmed V and J ends, which lost 7 bases and 8 bases, there was a span of 14 bases. Germline-derived CDR1 and CDR2 are SQVTM and ANQGSEA. The CDR3 DNA follows: TGCAGCGCCGGACAACCCGGGGGCTACACCTTC. It specifies CSAGQPGGYTF.

This clone was counted at least ten times. The chain uses TRBV29-1 and TRBJ2-1; tentative D call: TRBD2 (6 bases). The length of the CDR3 is 14 residues. The germline CDR1 and CDR2 sequences are SQVTM and ANQGSEA. V lost 6 bases and J 7 bases, leaving 19 bases between the germline ends. The CDR3 coding sequence is TGCAGCGTCGAACTTCCGGGACTGAAAAATGAGCAGTTCTTC. Encoded protein: CSVELPGLKNEQFF.